This T cell receptor (beta chain) was found in a study of cytomegalovirus exposure and HLA in healthy donors. As for the study in general: In terms of ancestry, the Caucasian-associated cluster contained 75% to 90% of the roughly 360 genotyped donors. Study-level points and caveats: For most TCR beta V segments, an earlier analysis put the productive rate at about 87% or about 30% of the time. Follow-up analysis seemed to connect common viral pathogens with several of the most significant clusters identified. Accurate HLA-A and HLA-B prediction from TCR beta sequences was reported for most subjects.

V lost 1 base and J 6 bases, leaving 6 bases between the germline ends. Germline assignment: CDR1 SQVTM and CDR2 ANQGSEA. There are 12 residues in the CDR3. PCR used 60 Vbeta primers and 13 Jbeta primers. TCRdb's table, derived via immunoSEQ multiplex PCR, lists solely in-frame clones and lacks some. The sample has about 270,000 clones, approximately 70% seen once. This clone occurred once. Its antigen is as yet unknown. The chain is built from TRBV29-1 and TRBJ2-2; D is possibly TRBD2 (5 bases). The clonotype comes from a female donor in good health and CMV-seronegative. The sample comprised PBMCs. The CDR3 loop is CSVEARAGELFF. DNA of the CDR3: TGCAGCGTTGAAGCGAGGGCCGGGGAGCTGTTTTTT.